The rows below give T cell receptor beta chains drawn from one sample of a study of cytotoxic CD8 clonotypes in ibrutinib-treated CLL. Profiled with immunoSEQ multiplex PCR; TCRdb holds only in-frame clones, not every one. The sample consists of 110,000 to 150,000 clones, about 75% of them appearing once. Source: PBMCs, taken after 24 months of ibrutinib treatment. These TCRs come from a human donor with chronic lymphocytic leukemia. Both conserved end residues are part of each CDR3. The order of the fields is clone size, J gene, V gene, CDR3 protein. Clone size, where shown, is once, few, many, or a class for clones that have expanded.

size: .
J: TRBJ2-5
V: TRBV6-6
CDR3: CASSAPGQMFPRTQYF

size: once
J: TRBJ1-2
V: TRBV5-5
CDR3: CASSFQAWANYGYTF

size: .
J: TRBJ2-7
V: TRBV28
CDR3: CASRYPAGGPDEQYF

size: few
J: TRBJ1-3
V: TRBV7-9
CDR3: CAPGGDPRGGNTIYF

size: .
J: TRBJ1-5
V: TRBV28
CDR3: CASSFPGLVQPQHF

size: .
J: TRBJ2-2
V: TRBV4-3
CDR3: CASSHYTGELFF

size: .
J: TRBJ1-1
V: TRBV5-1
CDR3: CASSWTGAEAFF

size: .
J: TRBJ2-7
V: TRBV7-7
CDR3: CASSPAAGREQYF

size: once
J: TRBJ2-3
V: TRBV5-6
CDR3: CASIPRRLGEDTQYF

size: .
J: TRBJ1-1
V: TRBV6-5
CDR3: CASSRGMNTEAFF

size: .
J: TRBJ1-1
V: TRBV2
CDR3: CASSDQGGTEAFF

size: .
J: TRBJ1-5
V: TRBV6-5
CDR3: CASSPPGHNQPQHF

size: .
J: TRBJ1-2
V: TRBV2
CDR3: CASSEWAGDGYTF

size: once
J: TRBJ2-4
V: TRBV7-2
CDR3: CASSFTAGLKNIQYF

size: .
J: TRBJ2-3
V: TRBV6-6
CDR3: CASSPRDRATDTQYF

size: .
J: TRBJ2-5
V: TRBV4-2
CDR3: CASSQTGDRAETQYF

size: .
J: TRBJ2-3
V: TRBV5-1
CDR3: CASSTILGADTQYF

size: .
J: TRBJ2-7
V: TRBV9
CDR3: CASSNRQDPYEQYF

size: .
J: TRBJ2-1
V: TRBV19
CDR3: CASVAGGNYNEQFF

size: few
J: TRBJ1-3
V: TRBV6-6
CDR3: CASTHTGGGNTIYF